Below, 5 T cell receptor beta chains from the same sample are listed, as sequenced in a study of T-cell reconstitution after alpha-beta-depleted transplantation in children. Unique molecular identifiers featured in how the TCRbeta library was prepared. TCRdb reprocessed the PCR reads via MiXCR and lists one record per CDR3 protein. The data show roughly 610,000 distinct CDR3 sequences, more than 9% seen once. Sequences were derived from PBMCs from the stem cell graft donor, sampled from the stem cell graft. The source of these receptors is a human donor who donated a stem cell graft to a child with acute myeloid leukemia.

This clonotype was seen many times. The V call is TRBV6-5, the J call TRBJ2-5; tentative D call: TRBD1 (6 bases). Germline lookup yields CDR1 MNHEY and CDR2 SVGAGI. Deletions cut 0 bases from V and 2 bases from J, with 10 bases between. This CDR3 comprises 15 residues. The CDR3 nucleotides read TGTGCCAGCAGTTACTCTGGGACACTTCAAGAGACCCAGTACTTC. It translates to CASSYSGTLQETQYF.

The table lists this clonotype with many counts. The chain couples TRBV12-3 or TRBV12-4 to TRBJ2-7; D gene ambiguous. V was cut by 3 bases and J by 0 bases, with 6 bases left in between. This CDR3 contains 13 residues. DNA of the CDR3: TGTGCCAGCAGTTTTCCCCCCTCCTACGAGCAGTACTTC. This gives the protein CASSFPPSYEQYF.

The CDR3 spells CSASHREETQYF. The CDR3 bases are TGCAGTGCTAGTCACCGGGAGGAGACCCAGTACTTC. The rearrangement links TRBV20-1 to TRBJ2-5, with a tentative D call TRBD2 (6 bases). The CDR3 is 12 residues long. Germline V gives CDR1 DFQATT, CDR2 SNEGSKA (reference sequence). V lost 3 bases and J lost 5, with 10 bases in between.

Concerning this clonotype itself: A read error may account for a junction end that differs from germline. This sequence joins TRBV20-1 and TRBJ2-1, with D perhaps matching TRBD2 (5 bases). Germline V gene data show CDR1 as DFQATT and CDR2 as SNEGSKA (reference sequence). This CDR3 comprises 10 residues. In DNA, the CDR3 is TGCAGAGCTAGCAGAGAAGAGCAGTTCTTC. Translation: CRASREEQFF.

This clonotype was observed many times. The chain is built from TRBV27 and TRBJ2-7; TRBD1 matches 9 bases. The CDR3 spans 15 residues. The germline V gene encodes CDR1 MNHEY and CDR2 SMNVEV (reference sequence). With V trimmed by 5 bases and J by 3 bases, 8 bases remained unmatched. The CDR3 region is CASSLDTGGVYEQYF. CDR3 in DNA: TGTGCCAGCAGTCTGGACACAGGGGGCGTCTACGAGCAGTACTTC.